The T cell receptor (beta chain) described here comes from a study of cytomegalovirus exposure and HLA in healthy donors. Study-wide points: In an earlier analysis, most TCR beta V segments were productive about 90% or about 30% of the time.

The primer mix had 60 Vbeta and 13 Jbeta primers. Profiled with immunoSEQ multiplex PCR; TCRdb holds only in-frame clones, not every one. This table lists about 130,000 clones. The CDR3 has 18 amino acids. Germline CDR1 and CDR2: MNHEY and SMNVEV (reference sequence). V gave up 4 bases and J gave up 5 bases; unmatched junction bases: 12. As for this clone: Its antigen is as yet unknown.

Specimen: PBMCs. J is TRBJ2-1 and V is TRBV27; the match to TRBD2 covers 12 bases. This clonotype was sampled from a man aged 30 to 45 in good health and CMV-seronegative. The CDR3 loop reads CASSSSLTGTSGHNEQFF. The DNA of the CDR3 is TGTGCCAGCAGTTCCTCCCTCACCGGGACTAGCGGGCACAATGAGCAGTTCTTC.